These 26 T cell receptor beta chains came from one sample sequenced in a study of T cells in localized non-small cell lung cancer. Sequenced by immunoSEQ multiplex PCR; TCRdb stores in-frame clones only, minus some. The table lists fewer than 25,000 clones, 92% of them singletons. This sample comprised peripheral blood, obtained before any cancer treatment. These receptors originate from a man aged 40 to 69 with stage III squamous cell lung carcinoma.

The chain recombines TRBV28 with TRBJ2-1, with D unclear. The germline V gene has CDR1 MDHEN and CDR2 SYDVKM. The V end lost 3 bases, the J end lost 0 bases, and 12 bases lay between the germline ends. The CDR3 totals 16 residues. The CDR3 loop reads CASSLTGVNSYNEQFF. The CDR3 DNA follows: TGTGCCAGCAGTTTGACTGGAGTGAACTCCTACAATGAGCAGTTCTTC.

The CDR3 coding sequence is TGCGCCAGCAGCCAAGTGTTCGGGACGGCGACCTACGAGCAGTACTTC. Translating gives CASSQVFGTATYEQYF. This chain joins TRBV4-3 and TRBJ2-7, with D perhaps given as TRBD1 or TRBD2 (5 bases each). Germline values: CDR1 LGHNA, CDR2 YSLEER. V was trimmed by 1 base and J by 2 bases, leaving 15 bases between them. CDR3 length: 16 residues.

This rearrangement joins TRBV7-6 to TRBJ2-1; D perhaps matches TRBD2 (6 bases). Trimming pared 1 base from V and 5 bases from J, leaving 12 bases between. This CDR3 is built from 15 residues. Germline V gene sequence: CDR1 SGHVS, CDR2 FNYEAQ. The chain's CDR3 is CASSLEPAGNNEQFF. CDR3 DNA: TGTGCCAGCAGCTTAGAGCCAGCGGGCAACAATGAGCAGTTCTTC.

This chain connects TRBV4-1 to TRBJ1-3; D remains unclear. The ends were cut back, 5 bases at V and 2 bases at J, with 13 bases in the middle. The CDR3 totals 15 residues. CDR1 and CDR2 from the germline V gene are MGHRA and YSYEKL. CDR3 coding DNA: TGCGCCAGCAGCACCAACGTTGGGGCTGGAAACACCATATATTTT. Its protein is CASSTNVGAGNTIYF.

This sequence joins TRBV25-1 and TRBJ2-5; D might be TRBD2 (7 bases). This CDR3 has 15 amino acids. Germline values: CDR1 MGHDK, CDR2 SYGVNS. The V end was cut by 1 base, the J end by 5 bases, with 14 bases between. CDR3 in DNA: TGTGCCAGCAGTGAATTTAAGGGGGGGGTGGAGACCCAGTACTTC. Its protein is CASSEFKGGVETQYF.

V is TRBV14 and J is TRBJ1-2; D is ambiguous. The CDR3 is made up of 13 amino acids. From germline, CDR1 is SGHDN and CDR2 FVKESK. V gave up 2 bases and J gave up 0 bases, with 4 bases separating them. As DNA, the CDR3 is TGTGCCAGCAGCCAAACCTCTAACTATGGCTACACCTTC. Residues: CASSQTSNYGYTF.

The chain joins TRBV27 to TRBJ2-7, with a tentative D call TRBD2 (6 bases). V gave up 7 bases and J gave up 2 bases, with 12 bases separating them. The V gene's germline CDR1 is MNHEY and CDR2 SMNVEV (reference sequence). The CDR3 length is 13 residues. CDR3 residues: CASMGTLPYEQYF. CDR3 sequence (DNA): TGTGCCAGCATGGGGACTCTTCCCTACGAGCAGTACTTC.

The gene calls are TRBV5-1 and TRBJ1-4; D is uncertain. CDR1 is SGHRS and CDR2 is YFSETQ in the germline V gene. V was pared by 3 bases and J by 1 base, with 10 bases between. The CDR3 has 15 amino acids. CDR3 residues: CASSWRALTNEKLFF. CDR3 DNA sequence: TGCGCCAGCAGCTGGCGGGCGTTAACTAATGAAAAACTGTTTTTT.

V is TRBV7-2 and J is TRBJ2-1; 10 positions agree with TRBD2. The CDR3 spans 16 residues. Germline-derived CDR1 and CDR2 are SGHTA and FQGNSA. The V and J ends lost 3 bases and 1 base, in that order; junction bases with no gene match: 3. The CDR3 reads CASSFASGSSYNEQFF. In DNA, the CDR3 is TGTGCCAGCAGCTTCGCTAGCGGGAGTTCCTACAATGAGCAGTTCTTC.

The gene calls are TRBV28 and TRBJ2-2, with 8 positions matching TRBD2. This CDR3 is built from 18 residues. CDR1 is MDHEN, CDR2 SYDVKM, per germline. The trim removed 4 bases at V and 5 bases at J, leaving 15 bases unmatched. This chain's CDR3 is CASSSGQKAGVRTGELFF. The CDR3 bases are TGTGCCAGCAGTTCCGGGCAAAAAGCGGGAGTGAGGACCGGGGAGCTGTTTTTT.

The CDR3, as DNA: TGTGCCAGCAGCCAGACCCGCGGGGGGGCTGGGGCCAACGTCCTGACTTTC. Translation: CASSQTRGGAGANVLTF. The rearrangement links TRBV11-1 to TRBJ2-6; 9 bases map to TRBD2. The J segment lost 2 bases and the V segment lost 5 bases, leaving 7 bases of the junction unmatched. The length of the CDR3 is 17 residues. The V gene's germline CDR1 is SGHAT and CDR2 FQDESV (reference sequence).

In DNA form, the CDR3 reads TGCGCCAGCAGCTTCCTGTCTAGGACAGATACGCAGTATTTT. It codes for CASSFLSRTDTQYF. This rearrangement joins TRBV5-1 to TRBJ2-3; D not resolved. Trimming pared 2 bases from V and 3 bases from J, leaving 10 bases between. Per germline, CDR1 SGHRS and CDR2 YFSETQ. The CDR3 covers 14 residues.

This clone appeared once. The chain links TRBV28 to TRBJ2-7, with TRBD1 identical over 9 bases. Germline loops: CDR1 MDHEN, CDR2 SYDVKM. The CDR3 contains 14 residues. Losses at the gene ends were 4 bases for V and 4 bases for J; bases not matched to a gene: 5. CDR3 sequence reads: CASSSSGTGYEQYF. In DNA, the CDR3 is TGTGCCAGCAGTTCCTCCGGGACAGGGTACGAGCAGTACTTC.

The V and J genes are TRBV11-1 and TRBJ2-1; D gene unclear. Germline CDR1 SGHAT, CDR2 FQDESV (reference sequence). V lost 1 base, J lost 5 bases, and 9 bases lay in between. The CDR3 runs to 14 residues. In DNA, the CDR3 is TGTGCCAGCAGCTTAGAACAGCTAAACAATGAGCAGTTCTTC. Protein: CASSLEQLNNEQFF.

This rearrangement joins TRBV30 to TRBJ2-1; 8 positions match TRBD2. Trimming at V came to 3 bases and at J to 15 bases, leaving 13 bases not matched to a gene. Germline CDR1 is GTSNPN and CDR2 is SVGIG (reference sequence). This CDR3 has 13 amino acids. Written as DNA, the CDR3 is TGTGCCTGGAGCCGGGTGGGGACTAGTGACGCGTTCTTC. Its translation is CAWSRVGTSDAFF.

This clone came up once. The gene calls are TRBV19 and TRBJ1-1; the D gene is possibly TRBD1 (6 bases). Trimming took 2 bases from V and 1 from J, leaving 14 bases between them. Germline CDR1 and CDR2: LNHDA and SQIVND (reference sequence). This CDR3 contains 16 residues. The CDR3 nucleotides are TGTGCCAGTAGTATATTGTCAGGGGCAAAGAACACTGAAGCTTTCTTT. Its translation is CASSILSGAKNTEAFF.

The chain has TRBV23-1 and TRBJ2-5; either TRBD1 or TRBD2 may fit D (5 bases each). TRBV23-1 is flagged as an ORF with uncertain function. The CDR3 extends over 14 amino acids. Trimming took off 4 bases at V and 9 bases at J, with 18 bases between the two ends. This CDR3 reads CASSPDGTEGPQYF. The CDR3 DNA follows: TGCGCCAGCAGTCCAGACGGGACGGAAGGGCCCCAGTACTTC.

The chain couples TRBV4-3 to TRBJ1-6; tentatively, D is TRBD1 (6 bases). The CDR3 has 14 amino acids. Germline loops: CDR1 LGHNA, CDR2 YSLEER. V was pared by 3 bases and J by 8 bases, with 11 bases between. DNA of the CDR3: TGCGCCAGCAGCCAGGATAACAGGGATTCACCCCTCCACTTT. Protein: CASSQDNRDSPLHF.

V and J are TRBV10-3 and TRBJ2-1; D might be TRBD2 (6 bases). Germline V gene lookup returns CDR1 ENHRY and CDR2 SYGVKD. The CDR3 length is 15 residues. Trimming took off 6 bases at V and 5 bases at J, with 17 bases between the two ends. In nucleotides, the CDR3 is TGTGCCATCAGCTATACCGGACTAACCAACAATGAGCAGTTCTTC. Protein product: CAISYTGLTNNEQFF.

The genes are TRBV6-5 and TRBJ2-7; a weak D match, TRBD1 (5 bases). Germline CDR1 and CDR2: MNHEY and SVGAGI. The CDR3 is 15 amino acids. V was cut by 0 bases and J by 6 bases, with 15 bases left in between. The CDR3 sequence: CASSYSMQGIGEQYF. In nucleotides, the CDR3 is TGTGCCAGCAGTTACTCGATGCAGGGAATTGGCGAGCAGTACTTC.

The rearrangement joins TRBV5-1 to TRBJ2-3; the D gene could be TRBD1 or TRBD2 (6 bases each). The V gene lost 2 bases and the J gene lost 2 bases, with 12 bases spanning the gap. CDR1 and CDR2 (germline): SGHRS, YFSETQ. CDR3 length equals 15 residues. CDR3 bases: TGCGCCAGCAGCTTCGGCGGGACAAACACAGATACGCAGTATTTT. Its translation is CASSFGGTNTDTQYF.

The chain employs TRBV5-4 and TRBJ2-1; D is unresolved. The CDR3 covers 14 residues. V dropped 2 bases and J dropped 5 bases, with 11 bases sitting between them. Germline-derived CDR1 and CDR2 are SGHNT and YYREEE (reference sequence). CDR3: CASSFILKNNEQFF. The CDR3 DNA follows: TGTGCCAGCAGCTTTATACTCAAAAACAATGAGCAGTTCTTC.

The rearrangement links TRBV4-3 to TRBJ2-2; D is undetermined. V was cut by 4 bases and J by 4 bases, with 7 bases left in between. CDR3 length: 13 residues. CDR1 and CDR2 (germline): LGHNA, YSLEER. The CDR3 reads CASSLGVTGELFF. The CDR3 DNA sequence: TGCGCCAGCAGCCTTGGGGTCACCGGGGAGCTGTTTTTT.

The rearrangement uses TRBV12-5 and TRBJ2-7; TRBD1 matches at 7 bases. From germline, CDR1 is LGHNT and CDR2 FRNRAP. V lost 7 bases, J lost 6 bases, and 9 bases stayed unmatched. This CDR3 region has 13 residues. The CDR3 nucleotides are TGTGCTAGTGATCCTCGACAGGGATGCGAGCAGTACTTC. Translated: CASDPRQGCEQYF.

The CDR3 region has the DNA TGCGCCAGCAGCCAAAGACAGGGGGCTTGGAAGACCCAGTACTTC. Residues: CASSQRQGAWKTQYF. The chain employs TRBV4-1 and TRBJ2-5, with 10 bases fitting TRBD1. The CDR3 contains 15 residues. Germline V gene lookup returns CDR1 MGHRA and CDR2 YSYEKL. V lost 2 bases, J lost 6 bases, and 6 bases stayed unmatched.

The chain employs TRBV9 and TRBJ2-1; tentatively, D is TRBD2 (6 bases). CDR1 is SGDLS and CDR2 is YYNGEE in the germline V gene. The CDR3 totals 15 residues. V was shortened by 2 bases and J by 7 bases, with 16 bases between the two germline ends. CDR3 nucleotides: TGTGCCAGCAGCGTGACGGGGAGGAATGCGAATGAGCAGTTCTTC. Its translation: CASSVTGRNANEQFF.